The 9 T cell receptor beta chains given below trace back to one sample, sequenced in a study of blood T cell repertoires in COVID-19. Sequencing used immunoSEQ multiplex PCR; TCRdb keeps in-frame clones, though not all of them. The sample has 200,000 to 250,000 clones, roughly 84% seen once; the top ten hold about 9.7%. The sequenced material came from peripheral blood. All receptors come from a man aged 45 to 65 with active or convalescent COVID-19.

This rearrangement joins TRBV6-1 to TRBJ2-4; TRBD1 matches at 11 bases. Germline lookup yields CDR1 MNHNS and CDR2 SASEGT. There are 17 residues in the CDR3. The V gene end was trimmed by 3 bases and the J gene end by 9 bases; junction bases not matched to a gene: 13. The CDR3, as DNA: TGTGCCAGCAGTGATCCGGGACAGGGGGAGGTGGGACGCATTCAGTACTTC. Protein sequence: CASSDPGQGEVGRIQYF.

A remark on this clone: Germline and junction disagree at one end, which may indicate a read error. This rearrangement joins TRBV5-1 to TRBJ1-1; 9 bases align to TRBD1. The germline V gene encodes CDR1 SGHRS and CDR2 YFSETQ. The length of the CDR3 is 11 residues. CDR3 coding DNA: TGCGCCAGCAGAAACAGGGGGCGCAGGATCTTT. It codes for CASRNRGRRIF.

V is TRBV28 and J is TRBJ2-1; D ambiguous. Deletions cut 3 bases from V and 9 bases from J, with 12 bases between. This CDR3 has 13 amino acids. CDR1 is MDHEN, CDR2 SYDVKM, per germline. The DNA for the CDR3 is TGTGCCAGCAGTTTTGGGCCCTACGGTGAGCAGTTCTTC. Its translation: CASSFGPYGEQFF.

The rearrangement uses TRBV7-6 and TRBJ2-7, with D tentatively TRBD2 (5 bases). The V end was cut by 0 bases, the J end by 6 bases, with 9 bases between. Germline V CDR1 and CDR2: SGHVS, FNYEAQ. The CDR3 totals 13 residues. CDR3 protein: CASSLAGSSEQYV. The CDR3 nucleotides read TGTGCCAGCAGCTTAGCAGGGAGCAGCGAGCAGTACGTC.

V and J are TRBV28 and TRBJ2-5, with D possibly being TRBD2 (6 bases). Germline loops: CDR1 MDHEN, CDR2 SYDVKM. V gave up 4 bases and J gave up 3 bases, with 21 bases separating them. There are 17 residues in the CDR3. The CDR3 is CASSSGGGRNIKETQYF. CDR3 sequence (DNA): TGTGCCAGCAGTTCGGGTGGGGGGAGAAACATAAAAGAGACCCAGTACTTC.

The CDR3 protein is CASSSGHRNEKLFF. Written as DNA, the CDR3 is TGCGCCAGCAGCTCCGGACACCGTAATGAAAAACTGTTTTTT. J is TRBJ1-4 and V is TRBV5-1; tentative D call: TRBD1 (5 bases). CDR1 is SGHRS and CDR2 is YFSETQ in the germline V gene. Trimming removed 3 bases from V and 4 bases from J, with 10 bases in between. There are 14 residues in the CDR3. The full variable domain, with the rest looked up from reference TRBV5-1 and TRBJ1-4, is KAGVTQTPRYLIKTRGQQVTLSCSPISGHRSVSWYQQTPGQGLQFLFEYFSETQRNKGNFPGRFSGRQFSNSRSEMNVSTLELGDSALYLCASSSGHRNEKLFFGSGTQLSVL.

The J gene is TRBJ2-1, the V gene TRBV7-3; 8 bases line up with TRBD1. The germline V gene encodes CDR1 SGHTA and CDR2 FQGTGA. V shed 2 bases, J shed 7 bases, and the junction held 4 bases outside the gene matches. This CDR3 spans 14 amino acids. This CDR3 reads CASSLQGAGNEQFF. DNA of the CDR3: TGTGCCAGCAGCTTACAGGGGGCGGGGAATGAGCAGTTCTTC.

This CDR3 is CASSPSGEGQYF. The DNA for the CDR3 is TGTGCCAGCAGCCCGAGCGGGGAGGGCCAGTACTTC. This chain joins TRBV11-2 and TRBJ2-5; 7 bases are shared with TRBD2. The CDR3 runs to 12 residues. The germline CDR1 and CDR2 sequences are SGHAT and FQNNGV. J lost 10 bases, V lost 5 bases, and 7 bases had no gene match.

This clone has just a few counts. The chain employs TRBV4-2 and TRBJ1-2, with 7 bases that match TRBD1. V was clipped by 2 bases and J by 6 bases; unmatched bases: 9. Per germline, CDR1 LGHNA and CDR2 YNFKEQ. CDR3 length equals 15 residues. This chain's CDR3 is CASSQNHRGSHGYTF. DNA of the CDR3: TGTGCCAGCAGCCAAAATCACAGGGGAAGTCATGGCTACACCTTC.